This TCR beta chain was documented in a study of T cell responses to AZD1222 COVID-19 vaccine. This clone has just one count. The CDR3 has 16 residues. Germline CDR1 reads SGHTA; CDR2 reads FQGTGA. Trimming left V 5 bases short and J 2 bases short, with 15 bases between. Sequencing used immunoSEQ multiplex PCR; TCRdb keeps in-frame clones, though not all of them. In the table there are 200,000 or so clones, around 90% of which are singletons. The specimen was peripheral blood, collected on day 0 of AZD1222 vaccination. The clonotype comes from an adult in good health. The chain uses TRBV7-3 and TRBJ2-2; perhaps TRBD2 as D (5 bases). CDR3 sequence (DNA): TGTGCCAGCAGCCGGACTCCGGGAACTAACACCGGGGAGCTGTTTTTT. Protein: CASSRTPGTNTGELFF.